The clone carrying this TCR beta chain occurred many times. Its target is not known. The ends were cut back, 2 bases at V and 5 bases at J, with 9 bases in the middle. In germline, CDR1 is SGHAT, CDR2 FQNNGV. This CDR3 has 13 amino acids. This entry belongs to a study of Graves' ophthalmopathy and Graves' hyperthyroidism. Whole-study findings and limits: Thyroid clonotypes that were expanded above 0.001 frequency mostly also appeared in blood.

RNA transcripts were the source from which TCR beta CDR3 regions were amplified. Second-round multiplex PCR followed a first-round RT-PCR using HTBI primers. MiXCR, run by TCRdb on the multiplex PCR reads, gives a single entry per CDR3 protein. The table records tens of thousands of distinct CDR3 sequences, over 40% of them present only once. J is TRBJ2-5 and V is TRBV11-2; D possibly corresponds to TRBD2 (5 bases). Sample: peripheral blood. The TCR was taken from an adult man with Graves' ophthalmopathy. DNA for the CDR3: TGTGCCAGCAGCTTAAGTACGGGGGAGACCCAGTACTTC. Amino acids: CASSLSTGETQYF.